This passage covers 20 T cell receptor beta chains from one sample sequenced in a study of early T cells in non-severe SARS-CoV-2 infection. TCRdb called the 5' RACE reads again in MiXCR, with one record for every CDR3 protein. The repertoire holds 35,000 to 40,000 distinct CDR3 sequences, 3% to 4.5% seen once, with more than 8% in the top ten. Sequenced: whole blood. The receptor set was obtained from an adult who was a healthcare worker with PCR-confirmed SARS-CoV-2 infection or an uninfected control (not recorded which).

In its sample, this clonotype was seen many times. The chain combines TRBV6-1 with TRBJ1-6, with D maybe TRBD1 (5 bases). Germline-derived CDR1 and CDR2 are MNHNS and SASEGT. Trimming left V 1 base short and J 8 bases short, with 9 bases between. CDR3 length equals 14 residues. CDR3 nucleotides: TGTGCCAGCAGTGAAGTAGGGGATGATTCACCCCTCCACTTT. Amino acids: CASSEVGDDSPLHF.

This clonotype was seen repeatedly, ten times or more. This chain uses TRBV7-2 with TRBJ1-4; TRBD1 is a possible D gene (5 bases). Germline V lookup: CDR1 SGHTA, CDR2 FQGNSA. The CDR3 is 15 amino acids. V was clipped by 3 bases and J by 5 bases, with 13 bases between them. CDR3: CASSLLGTPNEKLFF. The CDR3 DNA is TGTGCCAGCAGCTTGCTAGGGACCCCGAATGAAAAACTGTTTTTT. The complete variable domain, with remaining parts taken from reference TRBV7-2 and TRBJ1-4, reads GAGVSQSPSNKVTEKGKDVELRCDPISGHTALYWYRQSLGQGLEFLIYFQGNSAPDKSGLPSDRFSAERTGGSVSTLTIQRTQQEDSAVYLCASSLLGTPNEKLFFGSGTQLSVL.

This clonotype was recorded at least ten times. The CDR3 DNA reads as TGTGCCATCAGTGAGCGTGCTAGCGGGGCAAATGAGCAGTTCTTC. Translation gives CAISERASGANEQFF. This chain connects TRBV10-3 to TRBJ2-1; 9 bases are shared with TRBD2. The V segment lost 2 bases and the J segment 7 bases; nucleotides outside the gene matches: 6. Germline lookup yields CDR1 ENHRY and CDR2 SYGVKD. The CDR3 spans 15 residues.

This clonotype was seen repeatedly, ten times or more. The chain combines TRBV28 with TRBJ2-7, with TRBD1 matching 11 bases. Germline V CDR1 and CDR2: MDHEN, SYDVKM. J was trimmed by 6 bases and V by 6 bases; bases with no gene match: 10. The CDR3 spans 15 residues. The CDR3 DNA follows: TGTGCCAGCAGCCAGCCGGGACAGGGGGTACGCGAGCAGTACTTC. It encodes CASSQPGQGVREQYF.

The rearrangement uses TRBV28 and TRBJ2-7, with 9 bases lining up with TRBD1. With 4 bases clipped from V and 5 bases from J, the junction kept 12 bases outside the gene matches. Per the germline V gene, CDR1 is MDHEN and CDR2 is SYDVKM. The length of the CDR3 is 16 residues. The CDR3 nucleotides are TGTGCCAGCAGTTCCCCCCCAGGGACAGGGTTCAACGAGCAGTACTTC. Protein sequence: CASSSPPGTGFNEQYF.

This clonotype was seen many times. The J gene is TRBJ2-2, the V gene TRBV19, with TRBD1 identical over 7 bases. Looked up from germline, CDR1 is LNHDA and CDR2 is SQIVND (reference sequence). Trimming cost V 5 bases and J 11 bases; bases outside gene matches: 14. The CDR3 is made up of 15 amino acids. The CDR3 DNA reads as TGTGCCAGTAGTGTCGACAGGGCCCCGATGATTGAGCTGTTTTTT. Its translation is CASSVDRAPMIELFF.

This clonotype has a count of ten or more. The chain is built from TRBV25-1 and TRBJ1-1; possibly TRBD1 for D (5 bases). CDR1 and CDR2 (germline): MGHDK, SYGVNS. This CDR3 is built from 13 residues. V dropped 7 bases and J dropped 10 bases, with 19 bases sitting between them. The CDR3 loop reads CASTQGSSLGAFF. The CDR3 nucleotides are TGTGCCAGCACCCAGGGTTCTTCATTAGGAGCTTTCTTT. Full variable domain (missing parts from reference TRBV25-1 and TRBJ1-1): EADIYQTPRYLVIGTGKKITLECSQTMGHDKMYWYQQDPGMELHLIHYSYGVNSTEKGDLSSESTVSRIRTEHFPLTLESARPSHTSQYLCASTQGSSLGAFFGQGTRLTVV.

In its sample, this clonotype was seen many times. The V and J genes are TRBV5-1 and TRBJ1-1, with 7 bases that match TRBD1. This CDR3 has 14 residues. Germline trimming cut 4 bases from V and 3 bases from J; bases unmatched to any gene: 6. Germline V CDR1 and CDR2: SGHRS, YFSETQ. CDR3 DNA: TGCGCCAGCAGCCGCCAGGGGACAGACACTGAAGCTTTCTTT. As protein: CASSRQGTDTEAFF.

The count of this clonotype is one. This chain connects TRBV27 to TRBJ2-7, with D unclear. The germline CDR1 and CDR2 sequences are MNHEY and SMNVEV (reference sequence). The V end was cut by 5 bases, the J end by 5 bases, with 19 bases between. The CDR3 loop spans 15 amino acids. Here the CDR3 DNA reads TGTGCCAGCAGTCCCCGCAGCCAGCTCATACACGAGCAGTACTTC. This encodes CASSPRSQLIHEQYF.

This clonotype was detected many times. V usage is TRBV24-1 and J usage is TRBJ2-4; 9 bases map to TRBD1. From germline, CDR1 is KGHDR and CDR2 SFDVKD. CDR3 length: 16 amino acids. J gave up 5 bases and V 4 bases, and 8 bases lay outside the gene matches. This CDR3 reads CATSEAGQGMQNIQYF. The DNA for the CDR3 is TGTGCCACCAGTGAGGCGGGACAGGGAATGCAAAACATTCAGTACTTC.

This clonotype has at least ten counts. The chain has TRBV5-5 and TRBJ2-7, with D maybe TRBD1 (6 bases). The length of the CDR3 is 13 residues. Germline V CDR1 and CDR2: SGHKS, YYEKEE (reference sequence). Trimming left V 0 bases short and J 3 bases short, with 7 bases between. CDR3 protein: CASSLEGVYEQYF. In DNA form, the CDR3 reads TGTGCCAGCAGCTTGGAGGGGGTCTACGAGCAGTACTTC.

Many counts were recorded for this clonotype. The chain links TRBV27 to TRBJ2-1; the match to TRBD1 covers 7 bases. Germline trimming cut 5 bases from V and 0 bases from J; bases unmatched to any gene: 13. The germline V gene has CDR1 MNHEY and CDR2 SMNVEV (reference sequence). The CDR3 spans 18 residues. The CDR3 region has the DNA TGTGCCAGCAGTCCCGGGACGCGCGCAGGGGGCTCCTACAATGAGCAGTTCTTC. It specifies CASSPGTRAGGSYNEQFF.

V usage is TRBV7-6 and J usage is TRBJ1-5; D is unclear. CDR1 and CDR2 (germline): SGHVS, FNYEAQ. V lost 1 base and J 4 bases, leaving 11 bases between the germline ends. This CDR3 has 15 amino acids. The CDR3 here is CASSLGQATNQPQHF. The DNA of the CDR3 is TGTGCCAGCAGCTTAGGCCAGGCGACTAATCAGCCCCAGCATTTT.

The chain is built from TRBV12-3 or TRBV12-4 and TRBJ2-3; TRBD1 matches 12 bases. There are 16 residues in the CDR3. J lost 4 bases, V lost 3 bases, and 5 bases had no gene match. CDR3 region: CASSLGQGAPPDTQYF. Written as DNA, the CDR3 is TGTGCCAGCAGTTTGGGACAGGGGGCGCCCCCAGATACGCAGTATTTT.

This clonotype showed up many times. The chain is built from TRBV27 and TRBJ2-7; possible D gene TRBD1, 5 bases. This CDR3 region has 13 residues. Germline CDR1 MNHEY, CDR2 SMNVEV (reference sequence). V was pared by 11 bases and J by 3 bases, with 17 bases between. CDR3 protein: CASTHGHLYEQYF. In DNA, the CDR3 is TGTGCCTCCACCCACGGACACCTCTACGAGCAGTACTTC.

Ten or more counts support this clonotype. The rearrangement joins TRBV5-1 to TRBJ1-5; D not resolved. The germline V gene encodes CDR1 SGHRS and CDR2 YFSETQ. V dropped 0 bases and J dropped 1 base, with 5 bases sitting between them. CDR3 length: 14 amino acids. CDR3 bases: TGCGCCAGCAGCTTGGGCCAGAGCAATCAGCCCCAGCATTTT. Amino acids: CASSLGQSNQPQHF.

CDR3 nucleotides: TGTGCCAGCAGCTTCGGCGCGAACACCGGGGAGCTGTTTTTT. Translated: CASSFGANTGELFF. The chain employs TRBV11-2 and TRBJ2-2; D uncertain. CDR1 and CDR2 (germline): SGHAT, FQNNGV. This CDR3 spans 14 amino acids. Trimming removed 3 bases from V and 0 bases from J, with 5 bases in between. The full variable domain, completed using reference TRBV11-2 and TRBJ2-2, is EAGVAQSPRYKIIEKRQSVAFWCNPISGHATLYWYQQILGQGPKLLIQFQNNGVVDDSQLPKDRFSAERLKGVDSTLKIQPAKLEDSAVYLCASSFGANTGELFFGEGSRLTVL.

In its sample, this clonotype was seen many times. The chain employs TRBV18 and TRBJ2-3, with D perhaps TRBD1 (6 bases). CDR1 is KGHSH, CDR2 LQKENI, per germline. The V and J ends lost 0 bases and 5 bases respectively, with 15 bases between them. The CDR3 extends over 16 amino acids. The CDR3 region is CASSPPRGSQGDTQYF. CDR3 nucleotide sequence: TGTGCCAGCTCACCACCGAGGGGGAGCCAAGGAGATACGCAGTATTTT. The full variable domain, rest sourced from reference TRBV18 and TRBJ2-3, is NAGVMQNPRHLVRRRGQEARLRCSPMKGHSHVYWYRQLPEEGLKFMVYLQKENIIDESGMPKERFSAEFPKEGPSILRIQQVVRGDSAAYFCASSPPRGSQGDTQYFGPGTRLTVL.

This clonotype was seen at least ten times. The chain carries TRBV29-1 and TRBJ2-1; D uncertain. Germline V gene sequence: CDR1 SQVTM, CDR2 ANQGSEA. V lost 5 bases and J 7 bases, leaving 6 bases between the germline ends. CDR3 length equals 10 residues. Written as DNA, the CDR3 is TGCAGCGTTTTTCATAATGAGCAGTTCTTC. Translating it yields CSVFHNEQFF.

This rearrangement joins TRBV7-2 to TRBJ2-2, with D unclear. V dropped 5 bases and J dropped 0 bases, with 13 bases sitting between them. The length of the CDR3 is 16 residues. From germline, CDR1 is SGHTA and CDR2 FQGNSA. CDR3 residues: CASSTTDATNTGELFF. The DNA for the CDR3 is TGTGCCAGCAGCACGACGGACGCGACGAACACCGGGGAGCTGTTTTTT.